The table lists the clone carrying this TCR beta chain with a few counts. This record comes from a study of control samples from healthy donors and cancer patients. TCRdb's copy holds only in-frame clones and misses some; the assay was immunoSEQ multiplex PCR. Here the sample spans about 130,000 clones, nearly 90% being singletons. V was clipped by 4 bases and J by 0 bases, with 9 bases between them. Looked up from germline, CDR1 is SGHDT and CDR2 is YYEEEE. The CDR3 extends over 14 amino acids. This sequence joins TRBV5-6 and TRBJ2-3; D is tentatively TRBD1 or TRBD2 (5 bases each). Specimen: blood. The clonotype originates from a man between 50 and 59 years old in good health. The CDR3 bases are TGTGCCAGCAGCACAGGACTTAGCACAGATACGCAGTATTTT. Protein sequence: CASSTGLSTDTQYF.